Each of the 5 T cell receptor beta chains below was sequenced from the same sample in a study of blood T cell repertoires in COVID-19. Profiling relied on immunoSEQ multiplex PCR, and the TCRdb table lists in-frame clones only, not all of them. This table holds 120,000 or so clones, 60% to 80% found once. The sequenced sample consisted of peripheral blood. These receptors were collected from a man in his fifties or sixties with acute or convalescent COVID-19.

This chain uses TRBV5-6 with TRBJ1-2, with D uncertain. Germline V CDR1 and CDR2: SGHDT, YYEEEE. V lost 4 bases, J lost 3 bases, and 7 bases lay in between. CDR3 length: 12 residues. The CDR3 sequence: CASSKDYYGYTF. The CDR3 nucleotides are TGTGCCAGCAGCAAAGACTACTATGGCTACACCTTC.

This clone appeared once. This chain connects TRBV6-2 or TRBV6-3 to TRBJ1-2; a possible D gene is TRBD1 (5 bases). Trimming cost V 5 bases and J 3 bases, with 7 bases left between them. The germline V gene encodes CDR1 MNHEY and CDR2 SVGEGT. The CDR3 is 12 amino acids. The CDR3 is CASSPTDYGYTF. CDR3 nucleotides: TGTGCCAGCAGTCCGACAGACTATGGCTACACCTTC.

This chain joins TRBV4-1 and TRBJ1-5, with 7 bases lining up with TRBD1. CDR3 length: 15 amino acids. Unmatched junction bases numbered 5, after V lost 0 bases and J lost 6 bases. Germline V lookup: CDR1 MGHRA, CDR2 YSYEKL. This chain's CDR3 is CASSQDRQGVQPQHF. The CDR3 bases are TGCGCCAGCAGCCAAGATCGCCAGGGGGTTCAGCCCCAGCATTTT.

This clone appeared a few times. The gene calls are TRBV29-1 and TRBJ1-1, with D tentatively TRBD1 (5 bases). The CDR3 covers 12 residues. Germline loops: CDR1 SQVTM, CDR2 ANQGSEA. The germline V and J ends were trimmed by 8 bases and 5 bases, with 15 bases remaining between them. The CDR3 is CSSSPGETEAFF. The CDR3 coding sequence is TGCAGCTCCTCTCCGGGGGAGACTGAAGCTTTCTTT.

The V and J genes are TRBV5-6 and TRBJ1-2; D is perhaps TRBD1 (6 bases). The CDR3 has 15 residues. Germline lookup yields CDR1 SGHDT and CDR2 YYEEEE. Trimming shortened V by 6 bases and J by 4 bases, and 19 bases separated the two germline ends. CDR3 in amino acids: CASTRPGGQIYGYTF. The CDR3 region has the DNA TGTGCCAGCACCCGACCCGGGGGGCAGATCTATGGCTACACCTTC. The full variable domain, its missing parts supplied by reference TRBV5-6 and TRBJ1-2, is DAGVTQSPTHLIKTRGQQVTLRCSPKSGHDTVSWYQQALGQGPQFIFQYYEEEERQRGNFPDRFSGHQFPNYSSELNVNALLLGDSALYLCASTRPGGQIYGYTFGSGTRLTVV.